The clone carrying this T cell receptor (beta chain) was seen a few times. The target antigen is unknown. Whole-study results and caveats: The larger cohort examined one V-J beta rearrangement, not whole repertoires. Tumor-infiltrating Treg TCR alpha and beta sequences overlapped most with tumor naive CD4+ T cells, then blood naive. Tumor memory CD4+ T cell TCR gene usage was found to cluster with blood and lymph node memory CD4+ cells and with lymph node naive CD4+ cells.

After constant-region reverse-primer amplification, full-length variable regions underwent semi-nested PCR with Nested Universal Primer A. TCRdb used MiXCR to reprocess the 5' RACE reads, holding one entry per CDR3 protein. Of over 45,000 distinct CDR3 sequences listed, roughly 25% are singletons. Cells sorted as Tregs were CD4+, CD25+ and CD127-/low. V dropped 7 bases and J dropped 2; count of bases not matched to a gene: 7. The CDR3 has 15 amino acids. Looked up from germline, CDR1 is SNHLY and CDR2 is FYNNEI. This TCR came from a female donor with breast cancer. The sequencing sample was made of tumor-infiltrating Tregs sorted from the breast tumor. The V gene is TRBV2, the J gene TRBJ1-3; TRBD1 matches 8 bases. The CDR3 region has the DNA TGTGCCAGCAATCCGGACAGGGTTGCTGGAAACACCATATATTTT. Protein sequence: CASNPDRVAGNTIYF.